This T cell receptor (beta chain) comes out of a study of T cell responses to AZD1222 COVID-19 vaccine. Overall study: Pooled in the analysis were second doses at about 4 or about 12 weeks. Regarding the study as a whole: Only 5 or 6 people who got AZD1222 tested seropositive at baseline.

Concerning this clone: Its specificity is unknown.

V was pared by 8 bases and J by 6 bases, with 16 bases between. This CDR3 has 13 residues. Germline CDR1 is SQVTM and CDR2 is ANQGSEA. This table comes from immunoSEQ multiplex PCR, and its TCRdb copy is limited to in-frame clones, with some not included. The sample lists 120,000 to 150,000 clones, approximately 90% occurring once. This TCR was sampled from an adult in good health. The material sequenced was peripheral blood, taken on day 0 of AZD1222 vaccination. The chain joins TRBV29-1 to TRBJ1-4, with D perhaps TRBD1 (5 bases). The CDR3, as DNA: TGCAGCTTTCGTGCGTGGGGCGATGAAAAACTGTTTTTT. It encodes CSFRAWGDEKLFF.